This T cell receptor beta chain was sequenced during a study of T cell repertoires in cytomegalovirus infection. At least ten counts were recorded for this clonotype. The V end was cut by 0 bases, the J end by 5 bases, with 17 bases between. Per germline, CDR1 MNHEY and CDR2 SVGAGI. CDR3 length equals 16 residues. In TCRdb, the reads were re-called with MiXCR into one record per CDR3 protein. Of fewer than 550,000 distinct CDR3 sequences in the sample, around 27% were seen once. V usage is TRBV6-5 and J usage is TRBJ2-7; maybe TRBD1 (6 bases). Sequenced material: PBMCs. The sequence was collected from a human donor in good health (CMV status not recorded). Some clones in this sample may be carry-over from other donors' samples. CDR3 DNA: TGTGCCAGCAGTTACTCCAGAACAGGGTCCGTCAACGAGCAGTACTTC. It yields the protein CASSYSRTGSVNEQYF.